This T cell receptor (beta chain) was identified during a study of blood T cell repertoires in COVID-19 (dated by TCRdb to the early 2020s). Background on the whole study: Samples from collaborators originated in the United States, Italy and Spain and spanned both the acute and convalescent phases of COVID-19. The sample metadata nearly always contained a de-identified subject ID, COVID-19 status, age in years and sex. Subjects who had been exposed to COVID-19, were actively infected with it, or had recovered from it provided the deeply sampled blood TCRbeta repertoires that made up the dataset. The repertoires were made available in a free public database intended to serve as a resource for research on the immune response to SARS-CoV-2. The prospective study material was composed of cDNA or gDNA derived from T cells, B-cell-depleted T cells, or PBMCs. Samples were obtained from the ongoing ImmuneRACE study (first 160 participants) and from 950 to 1,500 subjects provided by 6 global collaborators. Where HLA class I and class II types were available, the types were taken from metadata supplied by the sample provider, not from assay-based typing.

Collaborating institutions collected whole blood in K2EDTA tubes following their own protocols. Collaborator samples were shipped for TCRbeta analysis as frozen whole blood, isolated PBMCs, or DNA extracted from either sample type. TCRbeta CDR3 regions were amplified from genomic DNA using the immunoSEQ Assay, a bias-controlled multiplex PCR. The paper's data handling went like this. The number of nucleated cells in each sample was estimated from the amplification of reference gene primers within the assay. To quantify the absolute abundance of each unique TCRbeta CDR3 rearrangement, sequence reads were collapsed and filtered. For each sample, productive Simpson clonality was calculated as the square root of Simpson's diversity index over productive rearrangements. TCRdb took this table from immuneACCESS and kept in-frame rearrangements with V and J called. Such tables lack part of the clones; where checked against another copy, unresolved V genes explain under half of the gap, and the rest is unexplained. That table supplies the V and J calls and clone size; D and trimming were determined from the DNA. This sample comprises 25,000 to 30,000 clones, 85% to 90% of them detected only once. Around 4.7% of the sample goes to the ten largest clones.

Remarks on this clone: What antigen it recognizes has not been identified. Per-nucleotide qualities are absent, and no much larger clonotype sits a single base away.

Overall results and qualifications from the work: How much clinical and demographic metadata was included differed by source and by participant, and the metadata was provided uncurated.

The sample comprised peripheral blood. This receptor was obtained from a man aged 65 to 79 with active COVID-19.

The CDR3 corresponds to CAYAAGTKKLFF. The bases are TGTGCCTACGCGGCGGGAACCAAAAAACTGTTTTTT. The chain couples TRBV30 to TRBJ1-4; the D gene remains uncertain. The CDR3 covers 12 residues, taking in both the cysteine and the phenylalanine. Here the CDR3 DNA is all that survives: 36 bases in frame from base 1. Between the V and J ends, shortened by 7 bases and 9 bases respectively, the junction contains 15 bases. The CDR1 and CDR2 encoded by the germline V gene (reference sequence) are GTSNPN and SVGIG. Full variable domain (CDR3 extended with the reference TRBV30 and TRBJ1-4 proteins): SQTIHQWPATLVQPVGSPLSLECTVEGTSNPNLYWYRQAAGRGLQLLFYSVGIGQISSEVPQNLSASRPQDRQFILSSKKLLLSDSGFYLCAYAAGTKKLFFGSGTQLSVL.